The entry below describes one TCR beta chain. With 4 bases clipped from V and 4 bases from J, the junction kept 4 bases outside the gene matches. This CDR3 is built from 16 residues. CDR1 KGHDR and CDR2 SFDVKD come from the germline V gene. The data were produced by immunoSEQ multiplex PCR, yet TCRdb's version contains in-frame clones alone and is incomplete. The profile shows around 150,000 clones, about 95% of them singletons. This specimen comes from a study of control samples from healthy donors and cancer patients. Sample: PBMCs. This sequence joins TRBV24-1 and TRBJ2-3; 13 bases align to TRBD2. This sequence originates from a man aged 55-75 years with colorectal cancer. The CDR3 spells CATSDPTSGGPDTQYF. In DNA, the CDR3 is TGTGCCACCAGTGACCCGACTAGCGGGGGGCCAGATACGCAGTATTTT.